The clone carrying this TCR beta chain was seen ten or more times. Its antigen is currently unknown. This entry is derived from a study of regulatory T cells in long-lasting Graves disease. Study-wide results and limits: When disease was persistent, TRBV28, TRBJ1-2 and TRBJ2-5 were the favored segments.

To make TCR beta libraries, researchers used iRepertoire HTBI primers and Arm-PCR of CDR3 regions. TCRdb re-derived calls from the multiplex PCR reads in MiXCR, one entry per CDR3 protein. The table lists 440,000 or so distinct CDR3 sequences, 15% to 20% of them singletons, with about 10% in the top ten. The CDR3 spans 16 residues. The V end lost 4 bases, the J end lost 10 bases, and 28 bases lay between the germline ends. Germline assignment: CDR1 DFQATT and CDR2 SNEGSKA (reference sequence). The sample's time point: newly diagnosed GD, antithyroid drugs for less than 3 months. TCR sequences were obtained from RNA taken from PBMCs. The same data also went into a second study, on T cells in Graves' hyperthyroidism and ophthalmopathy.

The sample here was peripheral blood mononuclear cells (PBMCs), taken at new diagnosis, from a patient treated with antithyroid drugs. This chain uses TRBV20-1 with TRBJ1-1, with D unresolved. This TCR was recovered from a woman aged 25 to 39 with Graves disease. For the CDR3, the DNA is TGCAGTGCTACCCCCCCGGTGGGCAGCTTGCACGGGAGAGCTTTCTTT. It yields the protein CSATPPVGSLHGRAFF.